The 26 T cell receptor beta chains given below trace back to one sample, sequenced in a study of tissue T cells after allogeneic stem cell transplantation. Assay: immunoSEQ multiplex PCR; the TCRdb copy retains only in-frame clones and omits some. The profile covers 2,000 to 3,000 clones, with roughly 50% appearing a single time and roughly 30% taken by the ten largest. Time point described: mouse harvest day 7 after allogeneic transplant. Tail vein injection delivered 10^7 T-cell-depleted bone marrow cells and 10^6 splenic CD5+ T cells. Material for sequencing was spleen. Receptors originate from a female BALB/c mouse given C57BL/6 T cells with graft-versus-host disease after an allogeneic hematopoietic cell transplant.

Remarks on this clone: Gene names denote mouse genes. The read finishes 1 residue shy of the CDR3 end, and the germline J gene is used to complete it. The J gene is TRBJ2-7, the V gene TRBV1; D is unresolved. The CDR3 has 13 residues. Germline-derived CDR1 and CDR2 are NSQYPW and LRSPGD (reference sequence). Trimming left V 1 base short and J 7 bases short, with 11 bases between. Incomplete CDR3 DNA: TGCACCTGCAGTGCAGTCGGGTCCTGGGAACAGTAC. Protein sequence: CTCSAVGSWEQY. The full CDR3 protein is CTCSAVGSWEQYF.

In the case of this clone: Here the gene names and germline are mouse. The read halts 1 residue ahead of the CDR3 end, with the missing end drawn from the germline J gene. The chain joins TRBV12-1 to TRBJ2-2, with 11 bases that match TRBD2. Germline-derived CDR1 and CDR2 are SGHSN and HYEKVE. The CDR3 sequence is 17 residues long. J gave up 4 bases and V 0 bases, and 6 bases lay outside the gene matches. Incomplete CDR3 DNA: TGTGCCAGCTCTCTCCACTGGGGGGGCGCAGGCACCGGGCAGCTCTAC. It translates to CASSLHWGGAGTGQLY. The entire CDR3 is CASSLHWGGAGTGQLYF.

Worth noting for this clone: Germline and genes here are mouse. The CDR3 bases that were read are TGTGCTAGCAGTAGAATGGGAAGAGACACAGAAGTCTTC. Translation gives CASSRMGRDTEVF. The complete CDR3 sequence is CASSRMGRDTEVFF. V is TRBV17 and J is TRBJ1-1; D ambiguous. The sequenced fragment ends 1 residue before the CDR3 boundary, so the rest is inferred from the germline J gene. The germline V gene has CDR1 MNHDT and CDR2 YYDKIL. The CDR3 has 14 residues. V lost 2 bases, J lost 3 bases, and 10 bases lay in between.

Comment on this clone: Any gene name here is a mouse gene name. The read halts 1 residue ahead of the CDR3 end, with the missing end drawn from the germline J gene. The chain is built from TRBV20 and TRBJ1-3; D is possibly TRBD1 (5 bases). The germline gives CDR1 GFQATS, CDR2 STVNSAI. The CDR3 totals 12 residues. Partial CDR3 DNA: TGTGGGATGGGGGGTTCTGGAAATACGCTCTAT. It codes for CGMGGSGNTLY. The entire CDR3 protein reads CGMGGSGNTLYF.

In regard to this clone: Mouse gene names and germline throughout. The sequenced fragment ends 1 residue before the CDR3 boundary, so the rest is inferred from the germline J gene. The rearrangement joins TRBV13-1 to TRBJ1-1; TRBD1 might be the D (5 bases). The CDR3 sequence is 13 residues long. Germline V gene sequence: CDR1 NSHNY, CDR2 SYGAGN. Trimming pared 7 bases from V and 0 bases from J, leaving 10 bases between. The DNA read from the CDR3 is TGTGCCAGCGGAAGGACACCAAACACAGAAGTCTTC. It yields the protein CASGRTPNTEVF. The entire CDR3 sequence reads CASGRTPNTEVFF.

Notes on this clone: Genes here carry mouse names. The read ends 1 residue early relative to the CDR3; the germline J gene fills the gap. J is TRBJ2-7 and V is TRBV13-1; D unresolved. Germline CDR1 is NSHNY and CDR2 is SYGAGN. V dropped 0 bases and J dropped 2 bases, with 3 bases sitting between them. The CDR3 is 12 residues long. This CDR3 reads CASSDAPYEQYF. CDR3 bases read: TGTGCCAGCAGTGATGCACCCTATGAACAGTAC.

This clone was detected only a few times. The listed genes are named as in mouse. The CDR3 goes on 1 residue after the read ends, and that part is filled in from the germline J gene. The rearrangement joins TRBV12-2 to TRBJ1-2; TRBD1 is a possible D gene (6 bases). The CDR3 loop spans 14 amino acids. V shed 4 bases and J shed 0 bases, with 11 bases lying between them. Germline V gene sequence: CDR1 SGHLS, CDR2 HYDKME. The part of the CDR3 DNA that was read is TGTGCCAGCTCGCTACAGGGTGCAAACTCCGACTACACC. It codes for CASSLQGANSDYT. The whole CDR3 sequence is CASSLQGANSDYTF. Filled out from reference TRBV12-2 and TRBJ1-2, the complete variable domain reads NSGVVQSPRYIIKGKGERSILKCIPISGHLSVAWYQQTQGQELKFFIQHYDKMERDKGNLPSRFSVQQFDDYHSEMNMSALELEDSAVYFCASSLQGANSDYTFGSGTRLLVI.

Points on this clone: Gene names refer to mouse genes. CDR3 DNA (partial): TGTGCCAGCAGTCTGTTCCAGGGGAATTCTGGAAATACGCTCTAT. Its protein product is CASSLFQGNSGNTLY. The whole CDR3 sequence reads CASSLFQGNSGNTLYF. This chain joins TRBV26 and TRBJ1-3; tentatively, D is TRBD1 (6 bases). The sequence runs out 1 residue before the end of the CDR3; the remainder is reconstructed from the germline J gene. This CDR3 is built from 16 residues. Looked up from germline, CDR1 is KGHPV and CDR2 is FQNQEV (reference sequence). The V and J ends lost 1 base and 0 bases respectively, with 10 bases between them.

This clone was seen just once. The genes and germline here are from mouse. The read gets to within 1 residue of the CDR3 end, and the germline J gene fills in the rest. The chain couples TRBV13-3 to TRBJ1-5; D is uncertain. The CDR3 runs 15 residues. Germline-derived CDR1 and CDR2 are NNHDY and SYVADS. V lost 0 bases and J lost 0, with 7 bases in between. The CDR3 is CASSDVRGNNQAPLF. The CDR3 bases that were read are TGTGCCAGCAGTGATGTTCGGGGTAACAACCAGGCTCCGCTT.

Turning to this clone: All gene names here are mouse names. The CDR3 is cut off 1 residue early in the read; its end comes from the germline J gene. V gene TRBV4 combines with J gene TRBJ2-1, with 9 bases identical to TRBD2. Trimming at V came to 4 bases and at J to 7 bases, leaving 5 bases not matched to a gene. The germline V gene encodes CDR1 LGHDT and CDR2 YNNKQL (reference sequence). The length of the CDR3 is 14 residues. CDR3 DNA (partial): TGTGCCAGCAGCTCCTGGGGGGGGAGGGCTGAGCAGTTC. Protein sequence: CASSSWGGRAEQF. The entire CDR3 reads CASSSWGGRAEQFF.

Regarding this clone: Mouse gene names apply. The CDR3 end is not reached by the read, which stops 1 residue before it; the germline J gene fills it in. The gene calls are TRBV23 and TRBJ2-3; the table's TRBD2 call for D was not verified on the DNA. This CDR3 has 15 amino acids. Germline CDR1 is KGHTA and CDR2 is FQNQQP. The CDR3 is CSSSQGLSSAETLYF. The sequenced CDR3 bases are TGCTCCAGCAGTCAAGGACTTTCTAGTGCAGAAACGCTGTAT.

This clone has just one count. Mouse gene names and germline throughout. Coverage ceases 1 residue before the CDR3 finishes, and the germline J gene fills in the end. The gene calls are TRBV19 and TRBJ2-5; TRBD2 is a possible D gene (7 bases). Germline CDR1 FNHDT, CDR2 SITEND (reference sequence). This CDR3 is built from 13 residues. V lost 1 base and J 6 bases, leaving 9 bases between the germline ends. CDR3 DNA (partial): TGTGCCAGCAGTATAAGGGGGGGTGACACCCAGTAC. Amino acids: CASSIRGGDTQY. The whole CDR3 sequence is CASSIRGGDTQYF.

This clone ranks as large (0.1 to 1%). The gene symbols are mouse symbols. The CDR3 goes on 1 residue after the read ends, and that part is filled in from the germline J gene. Other nucleotide sequences in the sample specify the same CDR3. The V gene is TRBV1, the J gene TRBJ2-7, with 8 bases aligning to TRBD2. Germline CDR1 and CDR2: NSQYPW and LRSPGD (reference sequence). Losses at the gene ends were 3 bases for V and 0 bases for J; bases not matched to a gene: 4. This CDR3 region has 15 residues. The sequenced CDR3 bases are TGCACCTGCAGTGCGCGGGACTGGCTCTCCTATGAACAGTAC. It codes for CTCSARDWLSYEQY. The full CDR3 sequence reads CTCSARDWLSYEQYF.

For this clone: Gene names follow the mouse nomenclature. Read coverage stops 1 residue before the CDR3 terminus; the germline J gene supplies the remainder. J is TRBJ1-1 and V is TRBV3; TRBD1 matches at 7 bases. Germline V CDR1 and CDR2: SNHLY, FYNGKV (reference sequence). With 5 bases clipped from V and 5 bases from J, the junction kept 8 bases outside the gene matches. The CDR3 totals 14 residues. The covered CDR3 bases are TGTGCCAGCAGCCCGACAGGGAGAGATACAGAAGTCTTC. The encoded protein is CASSPTGRDTEVF. The whole CDR3 is CASSPTGRDTEVFF.

As concerns this clone: Mouse germline and gene names are used. The CDR3 extends 1 residue past the end of the read, so its final part is completed from the germline J gene. The J gene is TRBJ2-4, the V gene TRBV3; 9 nucleotides line up with TRBD2. The CDR3 totals 15 residues. Germline CDR1 and CDR2: SNHLY and FYNGKV (reference sequence). Trimming cost V 5 bases and J 0 bases; bases outside gene matches: 3. Partial CDR3 DNA: TGTGCCAGCAGCAAGGACTGGGGTAGTCAAAACACCTTGTAC. Translated, it gives CASSKDWGSQNTLY. The full CDR3 reads CASSKDWGSQNTLYF.

Worth noting for this clone: The genes and germline here are from mouse. Partial CDR3 DNA: TGTGCCAGCGGTGCGGCTGGGGGGGATGAACAGTAC. It encodes CASGAAGGDEQY. The whole CDR3 sequence reads CASGAAGGDEQYF. V gene TRBV13-2 combines with J gene TRBJ2-7; 9 positions match TRBD2. Read coverage stops 1 residue before the CDR3 terminus; the germline J gene supplies the remainder. Germline values: CDR1 NNHNN, CDR2 SYGAGS (reference sequence). Trimming cost V 3 bases and J 5 bases; bases outside gene matches: 3. The CDR3 contains 13 residues.

This clone occurred a few times. Gene names denote mouse genes. Read coverage stops 1 residue before the CDR3 terminus; the germline J gene supplies the remainder. The chain uses TRBV26 and TRBJ1-3; possible D gene TRBD1, 5 bases. Germline CDR1 is KGHPV and CDR2 is FQNQEV (reference sequence). The length of the CDR3 is 12 residues. The V end lost 7 bases, the J end lost 4 bases, and 8 bases lay between the germline ends. CDR3 amino acids: CASTRVGNTLYF. The CDR3 bases that were read are TGTGCCAGCACCAGGGTCGGAAATACGCTCTAT.

Regarding this clone: The germline and genes are mouse ones. The read terminates 1 residue before the CDR3 end, so the remaining end is supplied by the germline J gene. The V and J genes are TRBV13-3 and TRBJ1-2; TRBD1 is a possible D gene (6 bases). Germline-derived CDR1 and CDR2 are NNHDY and SYVADS. The V gene lost 5 bases and the J gene lost 0 bases, with 14 bases spanning the gap. The CDR3 consists of 15 residues. The CDR3: CASSLRDIANSDYTF. The sequenced part of the CDR3 DNA is TGTGCCAGCAGCCTCCGGGACATTGCAAACTCCGACTACACC.

This clone appeared a few times. Genes and germline come from the mouse. The sequenced fragment ends 1 residue before the CDR3 boundary, so the rest is inferred from the germline J gene. The chain combines TRBV1 with TRBJ2-2, with D unresolved. V was pared by 1 base and J by 1 base, with 4 bases between. This CDR3 contains 14 residues. CDR1 and CDR2 from the germline V gene are NSQYPW and LRSPGD (reference sequence). CDR3 sequence reads: CTCSAGVNTGQLYF. The sequenced CDR3 bases are TGCACCTGCAGTGCAGGAGTAAACACCGGGCAGCTCTAC.

For this clone: The listed genes are named as in mouse. Sequencing ends 1 residue short of the CDR3 end; the germline J gene provides the rest. The rearrangement joins TRBV16 to TRBJ2-5, with TRBD2 identical over 9 bases. V trimming: 0 bases; J trimming: 8 bases; junction bases outside the gene matches: 3. The CDR3 consists of 14 residues. Looked up from germline, CDR1 is SGHSA and CDR2 is FRNQAP. The CDR3 region is CASSLELGGGTQYF. The part of the CDR3 DNA that was read is TGTGCAAGCAGCTTAGAACTGGGGGGAGGCACCCAGTAC.

On this clone itself: Gene names are the mouse ones. The sequence runs out 1 residue before the end of the CDR3; the remainder is reconstructed from the germline J gene. The chain joins TRBV26 to TRBJ1-1, with D perhaps TRBD1 (6 bases). The V gene lost 4 bases and the J gene lost 4 bases, with 10 bases spanning the gap. CDR3 length: 13 residues. Germline CDR1 reads KGHPV; CDR2 reads FQNQEV (reference sequence). CDR3 bases read: TGTGCCAGCAGTCACAGGGACGCCACAGAAGTCTTC. Its protein product is CASSHRDATEVF. The entire CDR3 sequence reads CASSHRDATEVFF.

To note about this clone: The germline and genes are mouse ones. The CDR3 end is not reached by the read, which stops 1 residue before it; the germline J gene fills it in. The sample contains more than one DNA sequence encoding this CDR3. This chain joins TRBV1 and TRBJ1-2, with 9 bases aligning to TRBD1. V was clipped by 2 bases and J by 0 bases; unmatched bases: 1. Germline assignment: CDR1 NSQYPW and CDR2 LRSPGD (reference sequence). The CDR3 contains 15 residues. The CDR3 is CTCSARDRANSDYTF. CDR3 bases read: TGCACCTGCAGTGCACGGGACAGGGCAAACTCCGACTACACC.

This clone has just a few counts. Gene names are mouse gene names. CDR3 bases read: TGTGCCAGCGGTGATGCGCCAGGGGGCTCCTATGAACAGTAC. It encodes CASGDAPGGSYEQY. The whole CDR3 protein is CASGDAPGGSYEQYF. This rearrangement joins TRBV13-2 to TRBJ2-7; 7 bases agree with TRBD1. The CDR3 goes on 1 residue after the read ends, and that part is filled in from the germline J gene. Germline V lookup: CDR1 NNHNN, CDR2 SYGAGS (reference sequence). The CDR3 extends over 15 amino acids. J lost 0 bases, V lost 0 bases, and 3 bases had no gene match.

Worth noting for this clone: The gene symbols are mouse symbols. Sequencing ends 1 residue short of the CDR3 end; the germline J gene provides the rest. The chain employs TRBV13-2 and TRBJ2-2; possibly TRBD1 or TRBD2 for D (6 bases each). V was trimmed by 2 bases and J by 3 bases, leaving 11 bases between them. There are 15 residues in the CDR3. Germline values: CDR1 NNHNN, CDR2 SYGAGS (reference sequence). CDR3 DNA (partial): TGTGCCAGCGGTGAACCGGGGGCGGACACCGGGCAGCTCTAC. It translates to CASGEPGADTGQLY. The entire CDR3 reads CASGEPGADTGQLYF.

There are a few counts of this clone. The listed genes are named as in mouse. The CDR3 extends 1 residue past the end of the read, so its final part is completed from the germline J gene. V gene TRBV3 combines with J gene TRBJ1-1, with unresolved D. Between the trimmed V and J ends, which lost 5 bases and 1 base, there was a span of 5 bases. The length of the CDR3 is 12 residues. Germline CDR1 is SNHLY and CDR2 is FYNGKV (reference sequence). CDR3 bases read: TGTGCCAGCAGCCCAGGGAACACAGAAGTCTTC. It translates to CASSPGNTEVF. The full CDR3 is CASSPGNTEVFF. Looking up the rest from reference TRBV3 and TRBJ1-1 gives the full variable domain: GPKVLQIPSHQIIDMGQMVTLNCDPVSNHLYFYWYKQILGQQMEFLVNFYNGKVMEKSKLFKDQFSVERPDGSYFTLKIQPTALEDSAVYFCASSPGNTEVFFGKGTRLTVV.

Sample share makes this clone large (0.1 to 1%). Gene names denote mouse genes. The CDR3 end lies 1 residue beyond the end of the read and is filled in from the germline J gene. The chain joins TRBV16 to TRBJ2-7; TRBD2 aligns across 8 bases. V was pared by 4 bases and J by 0 bases, with 2 bases of the junction left unmatched. The length of the CDR3 is 14 residues. Looked up from germline, CDR1 is SGHSA and CDR2 is FRNQAP. CDR3 loop: CASSSTGGSYEQYF. The sequenced CDR3 bases are TGTGCAAGCAGCTCAACTGGGGGCTCCTATGAACAGTAC. Full variable domain (rest looked up from reference TRBV16 and TRBJ2-7): NAGVIQTPRHKVTGKGQEATLWCEPISGHSAVFWYRQTIVQGLEFLTYFRNQAPIDDSGMPKERFSAQMPNQSHSTLKIQSTQPQDSAVYLCASSSTGGSYEQYFGPGTRLTVL.